Below are 14 T cell receptor beta chains sequenced from a single sample in a study of spatial heterogeneity in lung cancer. TCRdb reprocessed the 5' RACE reads via MiXCR and lists one record per CDR3 protein. The table has roughly 91,000 distinct CDR3 sequences, 15% to 25% seen once; the top ten hold 5% to 7.5%. Time point described: sample taken at primary tumor resection. Whole RNA came from tumor, nontumor lung or frozen PBMC and was sequenced without being sorted. The sample here was PBMCs, taken at surgery. Every receptor here comes from a male donor with early-stage non-small cell lung cancer.

This clonotype came up many times. The V gene is TRBV21-1, the J gene TRBJ1-1. TRBV21-1 is designated a pseudogene. This CDR3 region has 15 residues. In DNA, the CDR3 is TGTGCCAGCAGCCTCTTGCAGAGGAACGGCACTGAAGCTTTCTTT. Translating gives CASSLLQRNGTEAFF.

The rearrangement links TRBV7-9 to TRBJ1-1; 7 bases are shared with TRBD1. The CDR3 covers 14 residues. The V gene end was trimmed by 7 bases and the J gene end by 7 bases; junction bases not matched to a gene: 12. In germline, CDR1 is SEHNR, CDR2 FQNEAQ (reference sequence). DNA of the CDR3: TGTGCCAGCATCTCCCCGACAGGGCGAGATGAAGCTTTCTTT. Its protein product is CASISPTGRDEAFF.

Many counts were recorded for this clonotype. This chain joins TRBV6-5 and TRBJ2-7; unclear D gene. The CDR3 length is 16 residues. V lost 0 bases and J lost 4, with 16 bases in between. Germline-derived CDR1 and CDR2 are MNHEY and SVGAGI. CDR3: CASSYSAAIISYEQYF. The CDR3 DNA reads as TGTGCCAGCAGTTACTCGGCAGCAATCATTTCTTACGAGCAGTACTTC.

The J gene is TRBJ2-1, the V gene TRBV20-1; 11 nucleotides agree with TRBD2. Trimming took 0 bases from V and 2 from J; bases not matched to a gene: 6. Germline CDR1 reads DFQATT; CDR2 reads SNEGSKA (reference sequence). The CDR3 is 17 residues long. The CDR3 spells CSARDSGGAFAYNEQFF. The DNA for the CDR3 is TGCAGTGCTAGAGATAGCGGGGGGGCCTTCGCCTACAATGAGCAGTTCTTC.

The sample holds one count of this clonotype. A read error may explain this, as a much larger clone is one base away. In this CDR3 the conserved last residue, phenylalanine or tryptophan, is missing, so a read error is likely. The chain carries TRBV7-6 and TRBJ2-2; TRBD2 aligns across 10 bases. There are 15 residues in the CDR3. Germline V gives CDR1 SGHVS, CDR2 FNYEAQ. With V trimmed by 5 bases and J by 3 bases, 3 bases remained unmatched. The CDR3 sequence: CASSRLAGDTGELFL. CDR3 nucleotide sequence: TGTGCCAGCAGCCGCCTAGCGGGGGACACCGGGGAGCTGTTTCTT.

This clonotype was seen a handful of times. This chain links TRBV3-1 with TRBJ2-3; tentative D call: TRBD2 (6 bases). V lost 0 bases to trimming and J lost 2 bases, with 15 bases between them. Per the germline V gene, CDR1 is LGHDT and CDR2 is YNNKEL (reference sequence). The CDR3 spans 17 residues. CDR3 protein: CASSQDYGGGATDTQYF. CDR3 DNA: TGTGCCAGCAGCCAAGATTATGGAGGCGGGGCCACAGATACGCAGTATTTT.

This clonotype appeared a few times. The chain couples TRBV3-1 to TRBJ2-7; 12 bases match TRBD2. V trimming: 5 bases; J trimming: 2 bases; junction bases outside the gene matches: 4. Germline lookup yields CDR1 LGHDT and CDR2 YNNKEL (reference sequence). The CDR3 sequence is 15 residues long. CDR3 in amino acids: CASSGGTSGPYEQYF. The CDR3 bases are TGTGCCAGCAGCGGAGGGACTAGCGGGCCCTACGAGCAGTACTTC.

By share, this clonotype counts as medium-sized. The V gene is TRBV29-1, the J gene TRBJ2-3; D call uncertain. The CDR3 covers 12 residues. Germline V gene sequence: CDR1 SQVTM, CDR2 ANQGSEA. V lost 5 bases and J lost 5, with 11 bases in between. In DNA, the CDR3 is TGCAGCGTTAATACAGTGCTAGATACGCAGTATTTT. It codes for CSVNTVLDTQYF.

V and J are TRBV5-4 and TRBJ1-6, with D unresolved. This CDR3 spans 15 amino acids. Germline V lookup: CDR1 SGHNT, CDR2 YYREEE (reference sequence). Trimming removed 4 bases at V and 0 bases at J, with 8 bases between. The CDR3 nucleotides are TGTGCCAGCAGCACTTCAAGCTCCTATAATTCACCCCTCCACTTT. It is translated as CASSTSSSYNSPLHF.

J is TRBJ2-3 and V is TRBV7-9, with D perhaps TRBD2 (6 bases). The V end was cut by 4 bases, the J end by 1 base, with 12 bases between. Germline V CDR1 and CDR2: SEHNR, FQNEAQ (reference sequence). This CDR3 has 15 residues. The CDR3 sequence is CASSYGRDGTDTQYF. DNA for the CDR3: TGTGCCAGCAGCTACGGGAGAGACGGCACAGATACGCAGTATTTT.

This clonotype was observed many times. The J gene is TRBJ2-7, the V gene TRBV6-2 or TRBV6-3; D possibly corresponds to TRBD2 (6 bases). Germline V lookup: CDR1 MNHEY, CDR2 SVGEGT. Deletions cut 10 bases from V and 0 bases from J, with 16 bases between. The CDR3 runs 14 residues. The CDR3 loop reads CATDRDSASYEQYF. DNA of the CDR3: TGTGCCACAGACCGGGACTCCGCCTCCTACGAGCAGTACTTC.

This clonotype was seen more than once but under ten times. This sequence joins TRBV5-1 and TRBJ2-7, with D hard to call. V lost 0 bases, J lost 5 bases, and 15 bases lay in between. Germline CDR1 is SGHRS and CDR2 is YFSETQ. The CDR3 length is 15 residues. The CDR3 region is CASSLGRALNDEQYF. CDR3 bases: TGCGCCAGCAGCTTGGGACGGGCACTTAATGACGAGCAGTACTTC.

This sequence joins TRBV10-3 and TRBJ1-1; D is unclear. The CDR3 is made up of 14 amino acids. Trimming stripped 0 bases from V and 2 bases from J, with 7 bases between. Germline CDR1 is ENHRY and CDR2 is SYGVKD. Here the CDR3 DNA reads TGTGCCATCAGTGAGTCGGTGGGTAACACTGAAGCTTTCTTT. It translates to CAISESVGNTEAFF.

The chain links TRBV19 to TRBJ1-5; D is possibly TRBD1 (5 bases). With 5 bases removed from V and 4 bases from J, the gap between germline ends came to 12 bases. The length of the CDR3 is 14 residues. Germline loops: CDR1 LNHDA, CDR2 SQIVND (reference sequence). Here the CDR3 DNA reads TGTGCCAGTAGTTCCCCTGGGGGTAATCAGCCCCAGCATTTT. This translates into CASSSPGGNQPQHF. Based on the CDR3 plus reference TRBV19 and TRBJ1-5, the full variable domain is DGGITQSPKYLFRKEGQNVTLSCEQNLNHDAMYWYRQDPGQGLRLIYYSQIVNDFQKGDIAEGYSVSREKKESFPLTVTSAQKNPTAFYLCASSSPGGNQPQHFGDGTRLSIL.